The TCR beta chain described here comes from a study of B cell selection in AIRE deficiency. Regulatory T cells were sorted as CD4+CD25hiCD127low/negative. This clone was recorded only once. Libraries were prepared by immunoSEQ multiplex PCR; TCRdb keeps only in-frame clonotypes and omits some of them. The table shows more than 12,000 clones, with about 92% occurring only once. This receptor was identified in a human donor with AIRE deficiency. Sequencing input: Tregs sorted from PBMCs.

The chain's CDR3 is CASSQDGGTDTQYF. In DNA, the CDR3 is TGCGCCAGCAGCCAAGATGGGGGGACAGATACGCAGTATTTT. The chain couples TRBV4-3 to TRBJ2-3, with a weak D call TRBD2 (6 bases). The CDR3 sequence is 14 residues long. CDR1 is LGHNA and CDR2 is YSLEER in the germline V gene. V was clipped by 0 bases and J by 3 bases, with 7 bases between them.